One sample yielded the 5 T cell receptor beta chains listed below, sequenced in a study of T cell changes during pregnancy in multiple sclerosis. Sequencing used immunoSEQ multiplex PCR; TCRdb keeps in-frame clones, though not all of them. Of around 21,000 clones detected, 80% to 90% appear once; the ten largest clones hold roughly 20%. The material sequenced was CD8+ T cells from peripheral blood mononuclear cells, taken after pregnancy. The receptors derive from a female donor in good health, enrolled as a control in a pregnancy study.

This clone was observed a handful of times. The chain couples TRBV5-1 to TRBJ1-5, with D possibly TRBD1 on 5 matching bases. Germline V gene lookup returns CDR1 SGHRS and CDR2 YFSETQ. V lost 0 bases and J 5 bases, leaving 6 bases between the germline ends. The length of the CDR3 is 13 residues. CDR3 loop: CASSLGGDQPQHF. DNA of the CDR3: TGCGCCAGCAGCTTGGGGGGGGATCAGCCCCAGCATTTT.

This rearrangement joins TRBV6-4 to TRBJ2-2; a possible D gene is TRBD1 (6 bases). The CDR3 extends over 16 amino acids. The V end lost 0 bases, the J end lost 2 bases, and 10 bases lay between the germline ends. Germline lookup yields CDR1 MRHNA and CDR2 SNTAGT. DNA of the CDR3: TGTGCCAGCAGTGACTCGACACAGGGTAACACCGGGGAGCTGTTTTTT. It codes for CASSDSTQGNTGELFF.

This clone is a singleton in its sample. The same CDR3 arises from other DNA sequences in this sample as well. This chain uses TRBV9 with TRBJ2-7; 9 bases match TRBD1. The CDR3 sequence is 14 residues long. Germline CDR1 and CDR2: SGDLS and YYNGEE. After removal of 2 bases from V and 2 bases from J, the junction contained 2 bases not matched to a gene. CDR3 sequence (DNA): TGTGCCAGCAGCGTGGGGACAGGGACCTACGAGCAGTACTTC. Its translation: CASSVGTGTYEQYF. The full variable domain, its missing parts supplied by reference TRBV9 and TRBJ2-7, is DSGVTQTPKHLITATGQRVTLRCSPRSGDLSVYWYQQSLDQGLQFLIQYYNGEERAKGNILERFSAQQFPDLHSELNLSSLELGDSALYFCASSVGTGTYEQYFGPGTRLTVT.

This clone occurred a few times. As DNA, the CDR3 is TGTGCCAGTATACGAAGGGAGGGTTGGACTGAAGCTTTCTTT. Protein sequence: CASIRREGWTEAFF. V gene TRBV19 combines with J gene TRBJ1-1; D gene unclear. Germline V gene data show CDR1 as LNHDA and CDR2 as SQIVND (reference sequence). This CDR3 is built from 14 residues. The V and J ends lost 7 bases and 5 bases respectively, with 17 bases between them.

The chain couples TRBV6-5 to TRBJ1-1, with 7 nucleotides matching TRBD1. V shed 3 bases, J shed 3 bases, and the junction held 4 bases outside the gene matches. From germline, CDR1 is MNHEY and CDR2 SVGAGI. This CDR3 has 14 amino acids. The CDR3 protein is CASSYKGGHTEAFF. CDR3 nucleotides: TGTGCCAGCAGTTATAAAGGGGGCCACACTGAAGCTTTCTTT.